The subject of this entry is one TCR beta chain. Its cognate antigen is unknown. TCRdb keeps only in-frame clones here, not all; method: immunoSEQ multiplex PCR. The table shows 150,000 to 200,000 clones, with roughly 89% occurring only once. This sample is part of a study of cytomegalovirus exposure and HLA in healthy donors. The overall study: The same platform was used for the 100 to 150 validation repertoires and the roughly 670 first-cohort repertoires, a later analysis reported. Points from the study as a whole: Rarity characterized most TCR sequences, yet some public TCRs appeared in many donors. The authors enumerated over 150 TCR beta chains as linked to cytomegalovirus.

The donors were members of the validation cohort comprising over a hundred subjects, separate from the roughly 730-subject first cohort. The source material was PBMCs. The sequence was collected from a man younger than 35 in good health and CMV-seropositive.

The CDR3 DNA is TGTGCCAGCAGCCAAGATGGTGACAGGGTAAACACTGAAGCTTTCTTT. This sequence encodes CASSQDGDRVNTEAFF. The rearrangement links TRBV4-2 to TRBJ1-1, with TRBD1 matching 7 bases. V was clipped by 0 bases and J by 2 bases; unmatched bases: 6. Per the germline V gene, CDR1 is LGHNA and CDR2 is YNFKEQ. There are 16 residues in the CDR3.